This TCR beta chain was found in a study of T cell repertoires in cytomegalovirus infection. Study-level information: The authors relied on CMV epitopes, both recently identified HLA-C-restricted and well-studied HLA-B-restricted.

This clonotype was seen only a few times. The antigen is undetermined. Study outcomes and limitations: CMV-specific HLA-C-restricted TCR beta clonotypes dominated the ex vivo response.

From the reads, TCRdb called clonotypes with MiXCR, one entry per CDR3 protein. The table lists about 110,000 distinct CDR3 sequences, about 28% of them singletons. The CDR3 loop spans 12 amino acids. Trimming stripped 1 base from V and 10 bases from J, with 8 bases between. The source material was CD8+ T cells from cultured PBMCs, sampled from culture after CMV antigen stimulation. The TCR sequence derives from a human donor in good health (CMV status not recorded). Some clones in this sample may be carry-over from other donors' samples. The chain couples TRBV12-3 or TRBV12-4 to TRBJ2-1, with D unclear. CDR3 sequence reads: CASSLEALEQFF. The CDR3 nucleotides read TGTGCCAGCAGTTTAGAGGCCCTCGAGCAGTTCTTC.